This T cell receptor (beta chain) was captured by sequencing in a study of blood T cell repertoires in COVID-19. Whole-study context: From the United States, Italy and Spain came samples of acute and convalescent COVID-19. T cells, B-cell-depleted T cells, or PBMCs provided the cDNA or gDNA that served as material.

Assay used: immunoSEQ multiplex PCR; TCRdb lists only in-frame clones, some missing. The table lists over 200,000 clones, roughly 80% of them singletons. Sequenced: peripheral blood. This receptor was identified in a woman older than 75 with acute or convalescent COVID-19.

The CDR3 loop is CASRQGYEQYF. The DNA of the CDR3 is TGTGCCAGCAGGCAGGGTTACGAGCAGTACTTC. The V gene is TRBV3-1 (or the pseudogene TRBV3-2), the J gene TRBJ2-7, with D perhaps TRBD1 (5 bases). This CDR3 is 11 amino acids long. CDR1 and CDR2 from the germline V gene are LGHDT and YNNKEL (reference sequence). V was shortened by 6 bases and J by 4 bases, with 7 bases between the two germline ends.